This T cell receptor beta chain is from a study of T cell responses to AZD1222 COVID-19 vaccine. Study-wide results and limits: Of spike-specific TCRs, nearly half reportedly target regions left unmutated in variants.

Some clones are missing from TCRdb's copy, which holds only in-frame ones; the method was immunoSEQ multiplex PCR. Of more than 85,000 clones listed, about 85% were seen once; the top ten hold over 1.5%. This clone has more than one count but fewer than ten. Antigen specificity is unknown. This CDR3 is built from 14 residues. Germline CDR1 and CDR2: SNHLY and FYNNEI. Trimming shortened V by 4 bases and J by 1 base, and 10 bases separated the two germline ends. This sequence originates from an adult in good health. Sample: peripheral blood, taken on day 0 of AZD1222 vaccination. The chain couples TRBV2 to TRBJ1-1, with D unresolved. The CDR3 reads CASSARMGNTEAFF. The CDR3 DNA is TGTGCCAGCAGTGCGAGGATGGGGAACACTGAAGCTTTCTTT.